These 2 T cell receptor beta chains were sequenced from one sample in a study of cytomegalovirus exposure and HLA in healthy donors. PCR used 60 Vbeta primers and 13 Jbeta primers. The data were produced by immunoSEQ multiplex PCR, yet TCRdb's version contains in-frame clones alone and is incomplete. The sample includes around 180,000 clones, over 70% of them seen just once. The sequencing input was PBMCs. The receptors stem from a middle-aged man in good health and CMV-seronegative.

This clone was recorded only once. The chain carries TRBV7-2 and TRBJ1-2, with unresolved D. Germline CDR1 and CDR2: SGHTA and FQGNSA. The V gene lost 6 bases and the J gene lost 4 bases, with 15 bases spanning the gap. The length of the CDR3 is 14 residues. Here the CDR3 reads CASSTQLFLYGYTF. As DNA, the CDR3 is TGTGCCAGCAGTACACAGCTATTTCTCTATGGCTACACCTTC. The full variable domain, in which reference TRBV7-2 and TRBJ1-2 provide the parts outside the CDR3, is GAGVSQSPSNKVTEKGKDVELRCDPISGHTALYWYRQSLGQGLEFLIYFQGNSAPDKSGLPSDRFSAERTGGSVSTLTIQRTQQEDSAVYLCASSTQLFLYGYTFGSGTRLTVV.

The chain couples TRBV25-1 to TRBJ1-5; D unresolved. V lost 6 bases and J 4 bases, leaving 13 bases between the germline ends. The CDR3 has 14 residues. Germline V lookup: CDR1 MGHDK, CDR2 SYGVNS. Written as DNA, the CDR3 is TGTGCCAGCAGCCCCGGACTCCGGAATCAGCCCCAGCATTTT. It yields the protein CASSPGLRNQPQHF.